These T cell receptor beta chains were read from a single sample in a study of shared clonotypes between healthy human individuals. The protocol was immunoSEQ multiplex PCR, while the TCRdb copy is restricted to in-frame clones and leaves out a portion. The table includes over 750,000 clones, approximately 96% detected once. Sequenced sample: naive CD8+ T cells sorted from blood. The receptors derive from a man aged 25 to 45 in good health. The CDR3 runs from the conserved cysteine through the conserved F or W. The order of the fields is CDR3 protein, CDR3 DNA, D gene, clone size, J gene, CDR3 length, V gene. The D gene is left open where the match is weak. Not every row has a clone size; where given, it reads once, few, many or a size class.

CDR3aa: CASSYYRGSSGNTIYF
CDR3nt: TGTGCCAGCAGTTATTATCGAGGAAGCTCTGGAAACACCATATATTTT
d_gene: NA
abundance: NA
j_gene: TRBJ1-3
len: 16
v_gene: TRBV6-6

CDR3aa: CASSGRRDTNYGYTF
CDR3nt: TGTGCCAGCAGCGGACGCCGGGACACTAACTATGGCTACACCTTC
d_gene: NA
abundance: NA
j_gene: TRBJ1-2
len: 15
v_gene: TRBV9

CDR3aa: CASSLTEFYEQYF
CDR3nt: TGTGCCAGCAGCCTGACAGAGTTCTACGAGCAGTACTTC
d_gene: NA
abundance: NA
j_gene: TRBJ2-7
len: 13
v_gene: TRBV7-2

CDR3aa: CASSVSSGLGSYEQYF
CDR3nt: TGTGCCAGCAGCGTAAGCTCAGGGTTAGGATCCTACGAGCAGTACTTC
d_gene: NA
abundance: NA
j_gene: TRBJ2-7
len: 16
v_gene: TRBV9

CDR3aa: CASSVDTTGRTEAFF
CDR3nt: TGTGCCAGCAGCGTAGATACAACCGGCCGCACTGAAGCTTTCTTT
d_gene: NA
abundance: NA
j_gene: TRBJ1-1
len: 15
v_gene: TRBV9

CDR3aa: CASSSIAGVDEQYF
CDR3nt: TGTGCCAGCAGTTCAATAGCGGGTGTCGACGAGCAGTACTTC
d_gene: TRBD2
abundance: NA
j_gene: TRBJ2-7
len: 14
v_gene: TRBV6-1

CDR3aa: CASSPSQGSYEQYF
CDR3nt: TGCGCCAGCAGCCCTTCACAGGGCTCCTACGAGCAGTACTTC
d_gene: NA
abundance: few
j_gene: TRBJ2-7
len: 14
v_gene: TRBV4-1

CDR3aa: CASAWMDFSSTGELFF
CDR3nt: TGCGCCAGCGCTTGGATGGATTTTAGTAGCACCGGGGAGCTGTTTTTT
d_gene: NA
abundance: NA
j_gene: TRBJ2-2
len: 16
v_gene: TRBV5-1

CDR3aa: CATGSNRADTQYF
CDR3nt: TGTGCAACCGGGTCTAATAGGGCAGATACGCAGTATTTT
d_gene: NA
abundance: NA
j_gene: TRBJ2-3
len: 13
v_gene: TRBV6-5

CDR3aa: CASSRVNTEAFF
CDR3nt: TGTGCCAGCAGCCGGGTCAACACTGAAGCTTTCTTT
d_gene: NA
abundance: NA
j_gene: TRBJ1-1
len: 12
v_gene: TRBV13

CDR3aa: CASKGLAAFTDTQYF
CDR3nt: TGTGCCAGCAAGGGACTAGCGGCCTTCACAGATACGCAGTATTTT
d_gene: TRBD2
abundance: NA
j_gene: TRBJ2-3
len: 15
v_gene: TRBV2

CDR3aa: CASSEGDRPYEQYF
CDR3nt: TGTGCCAGCAGTGAAGGGGACAGGCCCTACGAGCAGTACTTC
d_gene: TRBD1
abundance: NA
j_gene: TRBJ2-7
len: 14
v_gene: TRBV2

CDR3aa: CSVERDGEAFF
CDR3nt: TGCAGCGTTGAACGGGACGGGGAAGCTTTCTTT
d_gene: NA
abundance: NA
j_gene: TRBJ1-1
len: 11
v_gene: TRBV29-1

CDR3aa: CASSLVVTGLFSEAFF
CDR3nt: TGTGCCAGCAGCTTAGTGGTTACAGGGCTTTTTTCTGAAGCTTTCTTT
d_gene: NA
abundance: NA
j_gene: TRBJ1-1
len: 16
v_gene: TRBV7-9

CDR3aa: CAIKDYTGELFF
CDR3nt: TGTGCCATAAAGGACTACACCGGGGAGCTGTTTTTT
d_gene: NA
abundance: NA
j_gene: TRBJ2-2
len: 12
v_gene: TRBV27

CDR3aa: CASSDSEPKTSGANVLTF
CDR3nt: TGTGCCAGCAGTGATAGCGAACCCAAAACTTCTGGGGCCAACGTCCTGACTTTC
d_gene: NA
abundance: NA
j_gene: TRBJ2-6
len: 18
v_gene: TRBV2

CDR3aa: CASSLSANTEAFF
CDR3nt: TGTGCCAGCAGCTTAAGTGCGAACACTGAAGCTTTCTTT
d_gene: NA
abundance: NA
j_gene: TRBJ1-1
len: 13
v_gene: TRBV7-6

CDR3aa: CASSLELEGGPYNEQFF
CDR3nt: TGCGCCAGCAGCTTGGAACTGGAGGGAGGGCCCTACAATGAGCAGTTCTTC
d_gene: TRBD2
abundance: NA
j_gene: TRBJ2-1
len: 17
v_gene: TRBV5-1

CDR3aa: CASSASGSPGELFF
CDR3nt: TGTGCCAGCAGCGCTAGCGGGAGCCCTGGGGAGCTGTTTTTT
d_gene: TRBD2
abundance: NA
j_gene: TRBJ2-2
len: 14
v_gene: TRBV6-4

CDR3aa: CASSFGLDVQYF
CDR3nt: TGTGCCAGCAGCTTCGGACTAGACGTTCAGTACTTC
d_gene: TRBD2
abundance: NA
j_gene: TRBJ2-4
len: 12
v_gene: TRBV7-9

CDR3aa: CASSVGGAGEQFF
CDR3nt: TGTGCCAGCAGCGTAGGGGGGGCCGGTGAGCAGTTCTTC
d_gene: NA
abundance: NA
j_gene: TRBJ2-1
len: 13
v_gene: TRBV9

CDR3aa: CASTDEVGMNTEAFF
CDR3nt: TGTGCCAGCACCGATGAAGTAGGGATGAACACTGAAGCTTTCTTT
d_gene: NA
abundance: NA
j_gene: TRBJ1-1
len: 15
v_gene: TRBV11-1

CDR3aa: CASSPLGGFSYEQYF
CDR3nt: TGTGCCAGCTCCCCTCTTGGCGGGTTCTCCTACGAGCAGTACTTC
d_gene: NA
abundance: NA
j_gene: TRBJ2-7
len: 15
v_gene: TRBV18

CDR3aa: CASSLSSAYEQYF
CDR3nt: TGTGCCAGCAGTTTATCATCTGCCTACGAGCAGTACTTC
d_gene: NA
abundance: NA
j_gene: TRBJ2-7
len: 13
v_gene: TRBV27

CDR3aa: CATQHPSYNEQFF
CDR3nt: TGTGCCACTCAACACCCCTCCTACAATGAGCAGTTCTTC
d_gene: NA
abundance: NA
j_gene: TRBJ2-1
len: 13
v_gene: TRBV18

CDR3aa: CASRTGTGVGKNIQYF
CDR3nt: TGTGCCAGCAGAACCGGGACAGGGGTAGGGAAAAACATTCAGTACTTC
d_gene: TRBD1
abundance: NA
j_gene: TRBJ2-4
len: 16
v_gene: TRBV7-9

CDR3aa: CASSLAGRETQYF
CDR3nt: TGTGCCAGCAGTTTGGCGGGTAGAGAGACCCAGTACTTC
d_gene: NA
abundance: NA
j_gene: TRBJ2-5
len: 13
v_gene: TRBV27

CDR3aa: CASSLVWATNEKLFF
CDR3nt: TGTGCCAGCAGCTTAGTGTGGGCAACTAATGAAAAACTGTTTTTT
d_gene: NA
abundance: NA
j_gene: TRBJ1-4
len: 15
v_gene: TRBV11-2

CDR3aa: CASSQGWGTDTQYF
CDR3nt: TGTGCCAGCAGCCAGGGGTGGGGCACAGATACGCAGTATTTT
d_gene: NA
abundance: NA
j_gene: TRBJ2-3
len: 14
v_gene: TRBV11-3

CDR3aa: CTSSRREGQDEQYF
CDR3nt: TGCACCAGCAGCCGACGCGAAGGGCAGGACGAGCAGTACTTC
d_gene: NA
abundance: NA
j_gene: TRBJ2-7
len: 14
v_gene: TRBV1

CDR3aa: CASSDLAGLYNEQFF
CDR3nt: TGCGCCAGCAGCGATCTAGCGGGGCTTTACAATGAGCAGTTCTTC
d_gene: TRBD2
abundance: once
j_gene: TRBJ2-1
len: 15
v_gene: TRBV4-1

CDR3aa: CSVVASGFSSYEQYF
CDR3nt: TGCAGCGTTGTCGCTAGCGGGTTCAGCTCCTACGAGCAGTACTTC
d_gene: TRBD2
abundance: NA
j_gene: TRBJ2-7
len: 15
v_gene: TRBV29-1

CDR3aa: CASSSSHLGQGYGYTF
CDR3nt: TGTGCCAGCAGTTCCTCGCACCTAGGACAGGGCTATGGCTACACCTTC
d_gene: TRBD1
abundance: NA
j_gene: TRBJ1-2
len: 16
v_gene: TRBV27

CDR3aa: CASSFGGFGNQPQHF
CDR3nt: TGTGCCAGCAGTTTTGGGGGTTTTGGCAATCAGCCCCAGCATTTT
d_gene: NA
abundance: NA
j_gene: TRBJ1-5
len: 15
v_gene: TRBV27

CDR3aa: CASSYHGLAGDYTQYF
CDR3nt: TGTGCCAGCAGTTACCATGGACTAGCGGGAGACTATACGCAGTATTTT
d_gene: TRBD2
abundance: NA
j_gene: TRBJ2-3
len: 16
v_gene: TRBV6-5

CDR3aa: CSVADRVGTEAFF
CDR3nt: TGCAGCGTTGCAGACAGGGTGGGCACTGAAGCTTTCTTT
d_gene: TRBD1
abundance: NA
j_gene: TRBJ1-1
len: 13
v_gene: TRBV29-1

CDR3aa: CASSLVFSRTDGGELFF
CDR3nt: TGTGCCAGCAGCTTAGTTTTCTCCCGGACAGACGGCGGGGAGCTGTTTTTT
d_gene: NA
abundance: NA
j_gene: TRBJ2-2
len: 17
v_gene: TRBV11-2

CDR3aa: CASSFPTDTQYF
CDR3nt: TGTGCCAGCAGTTTCCCCACAGATACGCAGTATTTT
d_gene: NA
abundance: once
j_gene: TRBJ2-3
len: 12
v_gene: TRBV28

CDR3aa: CASSLSLSAVGTGLTDTQYF
CDR3nt: TGTGCCAGCAGTTTATCGTTGAGTGCGGTAGGGACAGGGCTCACAGATACGCAGTATTTT
d_gene: TRBD1
abundance: NA
j_gene: TRBJ2-3
len: 20
v_gene: TRBV27

CDR3aa: CASSRHPGMNTEAFF
CDR3nt: TGTGCCAGCAGCCGACACCCCGGAATGAACACTGAAGCTTTCTTT
d_gene: NA
abundance: NA
j_gene: TRBJ1-1
len: 15
v_gene: TRBV27

CDR3aa: CASSQDPGISDTQYF
CDR3nt: TGCGCCAGCAGCCAAGACCCGGGGATTTCAGATACGCAGTATTTT
d_gene: NA
abundance: NA
j_gene: TRBJ2-3
len: 15
v_gene: TRBV4-3

CDR3aa: CASSLEGHYNEQFF
CDR3nt: TGTGCCAGCAGCTTAGAGGGTCACTACAATGAGCAGTTCTTC
d_gene: NA
abundance: NA
j_gene: TRBJ2-1
len: 14
v_gene: TRBV7-9

CDR3aa: CSARGWGEAVQETQYF
CDR3nt: TGCAGCGCCCGGGGCTGGGGGGAAGCGGTACAAGAGACCCAGTACTTC
d_gene: NA
abundance: NA
j_gene: TRBJ2-5
len: 16
v_gene: TRBV29-1

CDR3aa: CASSPGTPTYEQYF
CDR3nt: TGTGCCAGTAGTCCCGGGACACCTACCTACGAGCAGTACTTC
d_gene: NA
abundance: NA
j_gene: TRBJ2-7
len: 14
v_gene: TRBV19

CDR3aa: CASSFRQIEDGYTF
CDR3nt: TGCGCCAGCAGCTTCAGGCAGATCGAAGATGGCTACACCTTC
d_gene: NA
abundance: NA
j_gene: TRBJ1-2
len: 14
v_gene: TRBV5-1

CDR3aa: CASSPRTGGVYEQYF
CDR3nt: TGTGCCAGCTCACCACGGACAGGGGGCGTCTACGAGCAGTACTTC
d_gene: TRBD1
abundance: NA
j_gene: TRBJ2-7
len: 15
v_gene: TRBV18

CDR3aa: CASRQRQTLNQPQHF
CDR3nt: TGCGCCAGCAGGCAAAGACAGACGCTCAATCAGCCCCAGCATTTT
d_gene: NA
abundance: once
j_gene: TRBJ1-5
len: 15
v_gene: TRBV4-1

CDR3aa: CASSWMGLAGGADTQYF
CDR3nt: TGCGCCAGCAGCTGGATGGGACTAGCGGGAGGGGCAGATACGCAGTATTTT
d_gene: TRBD2
abundance: NA
j_gene: TRBJ2-3
len: 17
v_gene: TRBV5-1

CDR3aa: CASSLAGSGRDKNIQYF
CDR3nt: TGTGCCAGCAGCTTAGCGGGTAGCGGGAGGGACAAAAACATTCAGTACTTC
d_gene: TRBD2
abundance: NA
j_gene: TRBJ2-4
len: 17
v_gene: TRBV7-9

CDR3aa: CASSWRDFEGETQYF
CDR3nt: TGCGCCAGCAGCTGGCGGGATTTTGAGGGGGAGACCCAGTACTTC
d_gene: NA
abundance: once
j_gene: TRBJ2-5
len: 15
v_gene: TRBV5-1